This T cell receptor (beta chain) appears in the sequencing data of a study of regulatory T cells in long-lasting Graves disease. Turning to the study itself: Newly diagnosed Graves' patients had under 3 months of antithyroid drugs.

Time point noted: newly diagnosed GD, antithyroid drugs for less than 3 months. RNA extracted from PBMCs served as the sequencing template. The CDR3 loop spans 13 amino acids. Per the germline V gene, CDR1 is SNHLY and CDR2 is FYNNEI. V shed 7 bases, J shed 8 bases, and the junction held 8 bases outside the gene matches. Whole-study results and caveats: Patients with persistent Graves' had lower TCR diversity than newly diagnosed patients. Having few samples may have compromised the accuracy.

Building the TCR beta libraries relied on iRepertoire HTBI primers, and CDR3 regions underwent Arm-PCR. TCRdb independently ran MiXCR on the multiplex PCR reads; one entry per CDR3 protein. This sample has some 410,000 distinct CDR3 sequences, with about a sixth found just once. A few counts support this clonotype. Its antigen is unidentified. The conserved final phenylalanine or tryptophan is absent from the CDR3, which likely points to a read error. These same data were also listed under a study on T cells in Graves' hyperthyroidism and ophthalmopathy.

Material: peripheral blood mononuclear cells (PBMCs), obtained at new diagnosis, from a patient treated with antithyroid drugs. The V gene is TRBV2, the J gene TRBJ2-1; 7 bases are shared with TRBD1. This receptor was taken from a woman aged 25 to 39 with Graves disease. The chain's CDR3 is CASTFDREYEQFS. In DNA, the CDR3 is TGTGCCAGCACTTTCGACAGGGAGTATGAGCAGTTCTCC.